A selection of T cell receptor beta chains follows, all from one sample in a study of cytomegalovirus exposure and HLA in healthy donors. Libraries were prepared by immunoSEQ multiplex PCR; TCRdb keeps only in-frame clonotypes and omits some of them. The table shows over 150,000 clones, with around 74% occurring only once. The sequenced sample consisted of PBMCs. The receptors shown here come from a male donor in good health and CMV-seronegative. Each CDR3 is given with its conserved first and last residue. D genes are given only for firm matches. Size values are once, few and many counts, or a class for expanded clones, and some rows have none.

d_call,clone_size,v_call,j_call,cdr3_aa,cdr3_nt
TRBD1,-,TRBV6-5,TRBJ1-3,CASMGQNSGNTIYF,TGTGCCAGCATGGGACAGAACTCTGGAAACACCATATATTTT
TRBD1,once,TRBV29-1,TRBJ2-7,CSVAPGTGGAYEQYF,TGCAGCGTCGCCCCCGGGACAGGGGGTGCCTACGAGCAGTACTTC
TRBD1,-,TRBV19,TRBJ1-1,CASTDRQGRWTEAFF,TGTGCCAGTACTGATCGACAGGGTAGATGGACTGAAGCTTTCTTT
TRBD2,-,TRBV7-2,TRBJ2-7,CASSSSGGPNYEQYF,TGTGCCAGCAGTTCCTCGGGGGGACCGAACTACGAGCAGTACTTC
-,-,TRBV7-3,TRBJ1-5,CASSLVHPLNQPQHF,TGTGCCAGCAGCTTGGTGCACCCCCTAAATCAGCCCCAGCATTTT
-,-,TRBV14,TRBJ1-3,CASSHRGEAFPIYF,TGTGCCAGCAGCCACAGGGGAGAGGCCTTCCCCATATATTTT
-,few,TRBV9,TRBJ2-2,CASTDTGELFF,TGTGCCAGCACTGACACCGGGGAGCTGTTTTTT
-,-,TRBV28,TRBJ1-5,CASTSILRNQPQHF,TGTGCCAGCACCTCGATTCTACGAAATCAGCCCCAGCATTTT
-,-,TRBV27,TRBJ2-7,CASSPGDYEQYF,TGTGCCAGCAGTCCTGGAGACTACGAGCAGTACTTC
TRBD1,few,TRBV7-3,TRBJ2-1,CASSSTGGYNEQFF,TGTGCCAGCAGCTCGACAGGGGGATACAATGAGCAGTTCTTC
-,-,TRBV30,TRBJ2-5,CAWSGAPQETQYF,TGTGCCTGGAGTGGGGCCCCCCAAGAGACCCAGTACTTC
TRBD1,once,TRBV6-1,TRBJ1-2,CASSEWGQGSWGYTF,TGTGCCAGCAGTGAATGGGGACAGGGGTCGTGGGGCTACACCTTC
-,few,TRBV28,TRBJ2-1,CASRENNEQFF,TGTGCCAGCAGGGAGAACAATGAGCAGTTCTTC
TRBD1,-,TRBV15,TRBJ2-7,CATSREQGGYEQYF,TGTGCCACCAGCAGAGAACAGGGGGGCTACGAGCAGTACTTC
-,-,TRBV30,TRBJ1-4,CAWNPSGEKLFF,TGTGCCTGGAACCCATCGGGTGAAAAACTGTTTTTT
-,-,TRBV28,TRBJ2-3,CASSSQQSTDTQYF,TGTGCCAGCAGTTCCCAACAGTCCACGGATACGCAGTATTTT
-,-,TRBV6-1,TRBJ2-7,CASSENRAASYEQYF,TGTGCCAGCAGTGAAAACAGGGCGGCTTCCTACGAGCAGTACTTC
-,few,TRBV9,TRBJ1-2,CASTPFDGNYGYTF,TGTGCCAGCACTCCATTCGACGGGAACTATGGCTACACCTTC
-,once,TRBV4-2,TRBJ1-5,CASSQWGNSNQPQHF,TGTGCCAGCAGCCAATGGGGCAATAGCAATCAGCCCCAGCATTTT
-,-,TRBV19,TRBJ1-5,CASSTLTIVGRNQPQHF,TGTGCCAGTAGTACCCTTACTATAGTAGGCCGCAATCAGCCCCAGCATTTT
-,-,TRBV4-1,TRBJ2-3,CASSQVLSFDTQYF,TGCGCCAGCAGCCAGGTCCTTAGTTTTGATACGCAGTATTTT
-,-,TRBV7-6,TRBJ1-1,CASSLEGDTEAFF,TGTGCCAGCAGCTTAGAGGGGGACACTGAAGCTTTCTTT
TRBD1,few,TRBV15,TRBJ1-5,CATGTGGNQPQHF,TGTGCCACCGGGACAGGAGGGAATCAGCCCCAGCATTTT
TRBD1,-,TRBV18,TRBJ2-1,CASSPNRGDRGLGSSYNEQFF,TGTGCCAGCTCACCAAATCGCGGGGACAGGGGGCTCGGGAGCTCCTACAATGAGCAGTTCTTC
-,once,TRBV7-2,TRBJ2-3,CASSDVADTQYF,TGTGCCAGCAGCGACGTAGCTGATACGCAGTATTTT
TRBD2,-,TRBV10-3,TRBJ2-1,CAISEFGSSGRGNEQFF,TGTGCCATCAGTGAGTTCGGTAGTAGCGGGAGAGGAAATGAGCAGTTCTTC
TRBD1,few,TRBV19,TRBJ2-7,CASSQGQIPYEQYF,TGTGCCAGTAGTCAGGGACAGATTCCCTACGAGCAGTACTTC